One and the same sample provided the 5 T cell receptor beta chains below, sequenced in a study of blood T cell repertoires in COVID-19. Here immunoSEQ multiplex PCR was the method, and the copy in TCRdb shows in-frame clones only, minus some. This table holds some 210,000 clones, 75% to 85% found once. The sequenced material came from PBMCs or T cells enriched from blood (not recorded which). Receptors were obtained from a man aged 25-45 years with acute COVID-19.

This chain joins TRBV28 and TRBJ1-1; 7 bases match TRBD1. Trimming at V came to 5 bases and at J to 4 bases, leaving 7 bases not matched to a gene. This CDR3 contains 14 residues. Germline values: CDR1 MDHEN, CDR2 SYDVKM. The CDR3: CASSIFGTATEAFF. In nucleotides, the CDR3 is TGTGCCAGCAGTATTTTCGGGACAGCCACTGAAGCTTTCTTT.

The chain has TRBV28 and TRBJ1-5, with D hard to call. Deletions cut 2 bases from V and 9 bases from J, with 8 bases between. The CDR3 covers 12 residues. The germline V gene encodes CDR1 MDHEN and CDR2 SYDVKM. The chain's CDR3 is CASSLSGWPQHF. Here the CDR3 DNA reads TGTGCCAGCAGTTTAAGCGGGTGGCCCCAGCATTTT.

This clone was seen just once. The chain carries TRBV10-3 and TRBJ1-1, with D perhaps TRBD1 (6 bases). V dropped 4 bases and J dropped 2 bases, with 8 bases sitting between them. Germline assignment: CDR1 ENHRY and CDR2 SYGVKD. The CDR3 loop spans 13 amino acids. The CDR3 nucleotides are TGTGCCATCAGTGCAGGGGCTAACACTGAAGCTTTCTTT. This gives the protein CAISAGANTEAFF.

The chain has TRBV5-1 and TRBJ1-4, with 11 bases fitting TRBD1. The CDR3 has 17 amino acids. V lost 4 bases, J lost 7 bases, and 12 bases stayed unmatched. From germline, CDR1 is SGHRS and CDR2 YFSETQ. CDR3 residues: CASSLGQGDVATEKLFF. As DNA, the CDR3 is TGCGCCAGCAGCCTGGGACAGGGGGACGTTGCTACTGAAAAACTGTTTTTT. Using reference TRBV5-1 and TRBJ1-4 for the parts outside the CDR3, the full variable domain is KAGVTQTPRYLIKTRGQQVTLSCSPISGHRSVSWYQQTPGQGLQFLFEYFSETQRNKGNFPGRFSGRQFSNSRSEMNVSTLELGDSALYLCASSLGQGDVATEKLFFGSGTQLSVL.

V is TRBV10-1 and J is TRBJ1-4, with 7 bases identical to TRBD1. CDR3 length: 16 residues. Per the germline V gene, CDR1 is WNHNN and CDR2 is SYGVQD (reference sequence). V lost 7 bases and J lost 0; bases outside the gene matches: 8. DNA of the CDR3: TGCGCCAGCACAGGACAGGCGATGGCAACTAATGAAAAACTGTTTTTT. It specifies CASTGQAMATNEKLFF.